This TCR beta chain stems from a study of blood T cell repertoires in COVID-19. Some clones are missing from TCRdb's copy, which holds only in-frame ones; the method was immunoSEQ multiplex PCR. The sample has about 350,000 clones, around 87% seen once. This clone appeared once. The CDR3 sequence is 16 residues long. V trimming: 3 bases; J trimming: 4 bases; junction bases outside the gene matches: 7. Per the germline V gene, CDR1 is KGHDR and CDR2 is SFDVKD. This rearrangement joins TRBV24-1 to TRBJ2-3; TRBD1 matches at 9 bases. This sequence originates from a young woman who had recovered from COVID-19. Material: PBMCs or T cells enriched from blood (not recorded which). CDR3 protein: CATSDPAGTGPDTQYF. The CDR3 DNA reads TGTGCCACCAGTGATCCTGCCGGGACAGGGCCAGATACGCAGTATTTT.